This is a list of T cell receptor beta chains from one sample in a study of molecular identifiers for immune sequencing clone quantification. TCRdb itself ran the PCR reads through MiXCR, one entry per CDR3 protein. This sample has 85,000 to 130,000 distinct CDR3 sequences, with roughly 38% found just once. Sequencing input: naive CD8+ T cells from blood, with Jurkat cell RNA spiked in. These receptors all come from a human donor in good health. Some libraries in this study had Jurkat cell RNA spiked in. CDR3s include the opening cysteine and the closing phenylalanine or tryptophan. Fields, in order: clone size, V gene, D gene, J gene, CDR3 protein, CDR3 DNA. A D gene is named only where the DNA matches it firmly. Clone size is shown for a subset of rows, as once, few, many or a class of expanded clone.

>-|TRBV4-2|-|TRBJ2-5
CASSQDLAETQYF
TGTGCCAGCAGCCAAGATCTGGCGGAGACCCAGTACTTC
>many|TRBV28|-|TRBJ1-3
CASSLVSSGNTIYF
TGTGCCAGCAGTTTGGTCAGCTCTGGAAACACCATATATTTT
>few|TRBV7-8|-|TRBJ2-7
CASSLELKYEQYF
TGTGCCAGCAGCTTGGAGTTAAAATACGAGCAGTACTTC
>few|TRBV27|-|TRBJ1-5
CASSFGVLGQPQHF
TGTGCCAGCAGTTTTGGAGTGTTAGGTCAGCCCCAGCATTTT
>many|TRBV28|-|TRBJ2-1
CASSLYNEQFF
TGTGCCAGCAGTCTCTACAATGAGCAGTTCTTC
>many|TRBV13|TRBD1|TRBJ2-3
CASSLGGQGSDTQYF
TGTGCCAGCAGCTTAGGCGGACAGGGGTCGGATACGCAGTATTTT
>-|TRBV9|-|TRBJ2-5
CASSAGTSEETQYF
TGTGCCAGCAGTGCCGGGACATCAGAAGAGACCCAGTACTTC
>few|TRBV11-2|TRBD1|TRBJ2-7
CASSLDPGGYEQYF
TGTGCCAGCAGCTTAGATCCAGGGGGATACGAGCAGTACTTC
>many|TRBV7-9|-|TRBJ2-6
CASSFPGQLGANVLTF
TGTGCCAGCAGCTTTCCGGGGCAGCTTGGGGCCAACGTCCTGACTTTC
>-|TRBV24-1|-|TRBJ2-7
CATSDPIRQGTYEQYF
TGTGCCACCAGTGATCCAATCCGGCAGGGCACCTACGAGCAGTACTTC
>many|TRBV10-3|-|TRBJ2-7
CAISESFTYEQYF
TGTGCCATCAGTGAGTCGTTTACGTACGAGCAGTACTTC
>many|TRBV7-3|TRBD1|TRBJ2-3
CASSLRTGTTDTQYF
TGTGCCAGCAGCTTAAGGACAGGGACCACAGATACGCAGTATTTT
>many|TRBV7-8|TRBD2|TRBJ2-3
CASSLGLAGGTDTQYF
TGTGCCAGCAGCCTGGGACTAGCGGGAGGCACAGATACGCAGTATTTT
>-|TRBV7-2|-|TRBJ1-6
CASSLAWEHSPLHF
TGTGCCAGCAGCTTAGCTTGGGAGCACTCACCCCTCCACTTT
>many|TRBV20-1|TRBD1|TRBJ2-7
CSARKGQSFHEQYF
TGCAGTGCTAGAAAGGGACAGTCATTCCACGAGCAGTACTTC
>few|TRBV7-7|-|TRBJ2-1
CASSLESGPYNEQFF
TGTGCTAGCAGCTTGGAGTCGGGTCCCTACAATGAGCAGTTCTTC
>-|TRBV20-1|TRBD1|TRBJ2-2
CSARTTGDHTGELFF
TGCAGTGCCAGAACCACAGGGGATCACACCGGGGAGCTGTTTTTT
>-|TRBV24-1|-|TRBJ2-5
CATSDEDRMGETQYF
TGTGCCACCAGTGATGAAGACAGGATGGGGGAGACCCAGTACTTC
>-|TRBV15|-|TRBJ1-1
CATSPTGNTEAFF
TGTGCCACCAGTCCGACGGGCAACACTGAAGCTTTCTTT
>once|TRBV5-3|-|TRBJ1-4
CASSLEGQQEKLSF
TGTGCCAGCAGCTTGGAAGGGCAACAGGAAAAACTGTCTTTT
>few|TRBV2|TRBD2|TRBJ2-5
CASPTSGGGETQYF
TGTGCCAGCCCGACTAGCGGAGGGGGGGAGACCCAGTACTTC
>-|TRBV5-6|-|TRBJ2-5
CASSGTSRLLFVQETQYF
TGTGCCAGCAGCGGGACATCGCGGTTGCTTTTCGTCCAAGAGACCCAGTACTTC
>-|TRBV3-1|-|TRBJ2-1
CASSPESQPLGNEQFF
TGTGCCAGCAGCCCGGAGTCTCAACCATTGGGGAATGAGCAGTTCTTC
>-|TRBV9|-|TRBJ2-3
CASSTGAAGTDTQYF
TGTGCCAGCAGTACCGGAGCGGCGGGCACAGATACGCAGTATTTT
>few|TRBV3-1|-|TRBJ2-1
CASSQVADYNEQFF
TGTGCCAGCAGCCAAGTGGCGGACTACAATGAGCAGTTCTTC
>few|TRBV27|-|TRBJ2-7
CASGASASSYEQYF
TGTGCCAGCGGAGCTAGCGCGAGCTCCTACGAGCAGTACTTC
>many|TRBV6-6|-|TRBJ2-5
CASGSNQETQYF
TGTGCCAGCGGGTCGAACCAAGAGACCCAGTACTTC
>-|TRBV6-5|-|TRBJ2-7
CASSHGGKQYF
TGTGCCAGCAGTCACGGCGGGAAGCAGTACTTC
>-|TRBV11-2|TRBD2|TRBJ2-2
CASSFIAGYTGELFF
TGTGCCAGCAGCTTTATAGCGGGTTACACCGGGGAGCTGTTTTTT
>few|TRBV28|TRBD2|TRBJ2-7
CASSGGPYEQYF
TGTGCCAGCTCGGGGGGGCCCTACGAGCAGTACTTC
>few|TRBV9|TRBD2|TRBJ2-3
CASSGPGTSGNTDTQYF
TGTGCCAGCAGCGGACCGGGGACTAGCGGGAACACAGATACGCAGTATTTT
>few|TRBV7-6|-|TRBJ2-3
CASSLAESTDTQYF
TGTGCCAGCAGCTTAGCAGAGAGCACAGATACGCAGTATTTT
>-|TRBV28|TRBD1|TRBJ1-4
CASSLRDRGPANEKLFF
TGTGCCAGCAGCTTGCGGGACAGGGGGCCGGCTAATGAAAAACTGTTTTTT
>many|TRBV7-9|-|TRBJ2-6
CASSLGRRGSGANVLTF
TGTGCCAGCAGCTTAGGCCGGCGGGGTTCTGGGGCCAACGTCCTGACTTTC
>-|TRBV6-5|TRBD2|TRBJ2-3
CASRSWASGEDSTDTQYF
TGTGCCAGCAGGTCTTGGGCTAGCGGGGAAGATAGCACAGATACGCAGTATTTT
>-|TRBV28|-|TRBJ2-2
CASSFARGMSGELFF
TGTGCCAGCAGTTTTGCCAGGGGCATGTCCGGGGAGCTGTTTTTT
>many|TRBV2|TRBD1|TRBJ2-7
CASSEASGTAYEQYF
TGTGCCAGCAGTGAAGCCAGTGGGACAGCCTACGAGCAGTACTTC
>many|TRBV29-1|-|TRBJ2-7
CSVGGLEDEQYF
TGCAGCGTTGGAGGGTTGGAGGACGAGCAGTACTTC
>-|TRBV19|TRBD2|TRBJ2-1
CASSTTSGDYNEQFF
TGTGCCAGTAGTACTACTAGCGGGGACTACAATGAGCAGTTCTTC
>many|TRBV7-9|-|TRBJ2-3
CASSQGPDTQYF
TGTGCCAGCAGCCAGGGGCCAGATACGCAGTATTTT